The T cell receptor (beta chain) described here comes from a study of blood T cell repertoires in COVID-19. Study overall: Both acute and convalescent COVID-19 samples were obtained from the United States, Italy and Spain.

Germline V gives CDR1 SGHRS, CDR2 YFSETQ. V was clipped by 3 bases and J by 8 bases; unmatched bases: 5. The CDR3 totals 14 residues. Sequencing was performed with immunoSEQ multiplex PCR; in TCRdb, only in-frame clones are kept and a portion is missing. The sample lists 150,000 to 200,000 clones; about four fifths were seen once. Specimen: peripheral blood. The rearrangement links TRBV5-1 to TRBJ1-4; 9 bases line up with TRBD1. This TCR derives from an older man with active or convalescent COVID-19. The CDR3 here is CASSSGTGREKLFF. DNA for the CDR3: TGCGCCAGCAGCTCCGGGACAGGGAGGGAAAAACTGTTTTTT.